A single sample gave rise to the 22 T cell receptor beta chains below, sequenced in a study of blood T cells in healthy people across ages. A second about 7 to 11 cycle PCR used barcoded and J-beta primers. TCRdb reanalysed the 5' RACE reads using MiXCR and keeps one entry per CDR3 protein. The table has more than 600,000 distinct CDR3 sequences, around 25% seen once. These sequences were also reported in another study, on T cells of mothers and their children.

The sequenced sample was blood. The receptor source for this set is a boy aged 5-17 years in good health.

This clonotype was seen ten or more times. V usage is TRBV11-2 and J usage is TRBJ2-3, with D perhaps TRBD1 (6 bases). This CDR3 comprises 13 residues. Germline V gene data show CDR1 as SGHAT and CDR2 as FQNNGV. Trimming removed 3 bases from V and 2 bases from J, with 6 bases in between. The DNA of the CDR3 is TGTGCCAGCAGCTTGGGGGCCACAGATACGCAGTATTTT. Translated, it gives CASSLGATDTQYF.

The chain combines TRBV28 with TRBJ1-2; no clear D gene. Trimming shortened V by 5 bases and J by 4 bases, and 20 bases separated the two germline ends. The CDR3 runs to 16 residues. From germline, CDR1 is MDHEN and CDR2 SYDVKM. In DNA form, the CDR3 reads TGTGCCAGCAGTCCCTCAGGCGAGTGGGAAAGCTATGGCTACACCTTC. Translating gives CASSPSGEWESYGYTF.

This clonotype was found a few times. This chain joins TRBV7-2 and TRBJ2-7, with TRBD2 matching 8 bases. The CDR3 is made up of 14 amino acids. The germline CDR1 and CDR2 sequences are SGHTA and FQGNSA. J lost 6 bases, V lost 5 bases, and 9 bases had no gene match. As DNA, the CDR3 is TGTGCCAGCAGCCAGGGACTAGGCCCCCTCGAGCAGTACTTC. It specifies CASSQGLGPLEQYF.

This clonotype showed up just a few times. This sequence joins TRBV10-3 and TRBJ2-7; no firm D call. From germline, CDR1 is ENHRY and CDR2 SYGVKD. Trimming left V 3 bases short and J 5 bases short, with 17 bases between. The CDR3 has 15 amino acids. This CDR3 reads CAISDQGPPKNEQYF. The CDR3 DNA follows: TGTGCCATCAGTGACCAAGGTCCTCCTAAGAACGAGCAGTACTTC.

The rearrangement uses TRBV6-1 and TRBJ2-7; D unclear. Germline V CDR1 and CDR2: MNHNS, SASEGT. V gave up 7 bases and J gave up 2 bases, with 15 bases separating them. The CDR3 covers 14 residues. CDR3 coding DNA: TGTGCCAGCACTCTCTTCCTGGGTACCTACGAGCAGTACTTC. It yields the protein CASTLFLGTYEQYF.

The chain employs TRBV5-1 and TRBJ2-3; D is uncertain. Per germline, CDR1 SGHRS and CDR2 YFSETQ. Trimming took 0 bases from V and 6 from J, leaving 11 bases between them. The CDR3 has 14 amino acids. CDR3 DNA: TGCGCCAGCAGCTTGGTGATGGCCCCTGATACGCAGTATTTT. Protein: CASSLVMAPDTQYF.

There are a few counts of this clonotype. The V call is TRBV20-1, the J call TRBJ1-2; D is possibly TRBD1 (5 bases). The CDR3 spans 14 residues. V lost 0 bases and J 4 bases, leaving 12 bases between the germline ends. Germline CDR1 DFQATT, CDR2 SNEGSKA (reference sequence). The CDR3 DNA reads TGCAGTGCTAGAGAGGGGACCGGGAGCTATGGCTACACCTTC. This encodes CSAREGTGSYGYTF.

A few counts support this clonotype. The chain couples TRBV6-6 to TRBJ2-7; the match to TRBD2 covers 10 bases. The J call is uncertain, as TRBJ2-5 better fits the DNA end. The germline gives CDR1 MNHNY, CDR2 SVGAGI (reference sequence). The CDR3 is made up of 16 amino acids. The CDR3 is CASRGASGGDQETQYF. The CDR3 bases are TGTGCCAGCAGAGGGGCTAGCGGGGGAGACCAAGAGACCCAGTACTTC.

The rearrangement links TRBV5-5 to TRBJ2-7; unclear D gene. CDR1 and CDR2 from the germline V gene are SGHKS and YYEKEE (reference sequence). Trimming removed 0 bases at V and 3 bases at J, with 10 bases between. There are 14 residues in the CDR3. The CDR3 region is CASSLAASNYEQYF. The CDR3 bases are TGTGCCAGCAGCTTGGCTGCCAGCAACTACGAGCAGTACTTC.

The sample holds a few counts of this clonotype. This chain uses TRBV29-1 with TRBJ2-1; 12 nucleotides agree with TRBD1. The CDR3 is made up of 16 amino acids. Germline trimming cut 3 bases from V and 4 bases from J; bases unmatched to any gene: 7. CDR1 and CDR2 from the germline V gene are SQVTM and ANQGSEA. The CDR3 loop is CSVDGGQGAGYNEQFF. The CDR3 DNA sequence: TGCAGCGTTGATGGGGGACAGGGGGCGGGTTACAATGAGCAGTTCTTC.

This clonotype occurred a few times. The chain combines TRBV19 with TRBJ2-1; 9 bases are shared with TRBD2. The germline V gene has CDR1 LNHDA and CDR2 SQIVND (reference sequence). The CDR3 contains 14 residues. The junction had 14 bases not matched to a gene; V was cut back by 10 bases and J by 10 bases. The chain's CDR3 is CATKIAGDPQEQFF. The CDR3 nucleotides are TGTGCCACCAAAATAGCGGGAGATCCCCAGGAGCAGTTCTTC.

The sample holds a few counts of this clonotype. The gene calls are TRBV6-6 and TRBJ2-7; TRBD1 aligns across 8 bases. The trim removed 5 bases at V and 2 bases at J, leaving 8 bases unmatched. Germline CDR1 and CDR2: MNHNY and SVGAGI (reference sequence). The CDR3 runs to 15 residues. The CDR3 nucleotides read TGTGCCAGCAGTCCTACGACAGGGGTCCCCTACGAGCAGTACTTC. Its protein is CASSPTTGVPYEQYF.

V is TRBV12-3 or TRBV12-4 and J is TRBJ2-5, with D possibly matching TRBD1 (6 bases). The V end was cut by 4 bases, the J end by 0 bases, with 15 bases between. The CDR3 runs 16 residues. As DNA, the CDR3 is TGTGCCAGCAGTTCTTTCGGACAGAGAGACCAAGAGACCCAGTACTTC. It encodes CASSSFGQRDQETQYF.

V gene TRBV9 combines with J gene TRBJ2-5; the D gene could be TRBD1 or TRBD2 (5 bases each). The CDR3 length is 15 residues. Trimming stripped 0 bases from V and 7 bases from J, with 16 bases between. CDR1 and CDR2 from the germline V gene are SGDLS and YYNGEE. The chain's CDR3 is CASSVAPEGRGTQYF. CDR3 sequence (DNA): TGTGCCAGCAGCGTAGCCCCCGAGGGGCGAGGGACCCAGTACTTC. The full variable domain, in which reference TRBV9 and TRBJ2-5 provide the parts outside the CDR3, is DSGVTQTPKHLITATGQRVTLRCSPRSGDLSVYWYQQSLDQGLQFLIQYYNGEERAKGNILERFSAQQFPDLHSELNLSSLELGDSALYFCASSVAPEGRGTQYFGPGTRLLVL.

The V gene is TRBV12-3 or TRBV12-4, the J gene TRBJ1-4, with a weak D call TRBD1 (5 bases). The CDR3 is made up of 13 amino acids. V was shortened by 4 bases and J by 8 bases, with 11 bases between the two germline ends. The CDR3 loop reads CASSWRQREKLFF. CDR3 DNA: TGTGCCAGCAGTTGGAGACAGAGGGAAAAACTGTTTTTT.

This clonotype has more than one count but fewer than ten. The rearrangement links TRBV20-1 to TRBJ2-7, with 9 bases that match TRBD2. The CDR3 length is 17 residues. The germline gives CDR1 DFQATT, CDR2 SNEGSKA (reference sequence). The J segment lost 2 bases and the V segment lost 3 bases, leaving 14 bases of the junction unmatched. The CDR3 is CSASPQRLAVITYEQYF. The CDR3 bases are TGCAGTGCTAGTCCTCAAAGACTAGCGGTAATCACCTACGAGCAGTACTTC.

The chain joins TRBV11-2 to TRBJ2-3, with D tentatively TRBD1 or TRBD2 (5 bases each). V lost 0 bases, J lost 2 bases, and 9 bases lay in between. The CDR3 contains 15 residues. Germline loops: CDR1 SGHAT, CDR2 FQNNGV. This chain's CDR3 is CASSLDGGPTDTQYF. CDR3 nucleotide sequence: TGTGCCAGCAGCTTAGATGGGGGACCCACAGATACGCAGTATTTT.

DNA for the CDR3: TGCAGTGCCCCAACCACCGGGGCTTACAATGAGCAGTTCTTC. It specifies CSAPTTGAYNEQFF. The rearrangement joins TRBV20-1 to TRBJ2-1; perhaps D is TRBD1 or TRBD2 (5 bases each). V lost 6 bases to trimming and J lost 4 bases, with 16 bases between them. This CDR3 has 14 amino acids. From germline, CDR1 is DFQATT and CDR2 SNEGSKA (reference sequence).

The chain employs TRBV12-3 or TRBV12-4 and TRBJ1-4; TRBD1 matches at 7 bases. After removal of 5 bases from V and 4 bases from J, the junction contained 7 bases not matched to a gene. The CDR3 totals 15 residues. Here the CDR3 DNA reads TGTGCCAGCAGTAGTCGACAGGGTGTTAATGAAAAACTGTTTTTT. Its translation: CASSSRQGVNEKLFF.

This clonotype has only a few counts. DNA of the CDR3: TGCAGCGCTGCGGAGAAAGCTAGTTCCTACAATGAGCAGTTCTTC. Its translation: CSAAEKASSYNEQFF. The genes are TRBV29-1 and TRBJ2-1, with D hard to call. The CDR3 is 15 residues long. The V and J ends lost 7 bases and 1 base respectively, with 17 bases between them. CDR1 and CDR2 from the germline V gene are SQVTM and ANQGSEA.

This clonotype showed up just a few times. The genes are TRBV24-1 and TRBJ2-1; D might be TRBD1 (6 bases). The CDR3 length is 12 residues. Trimming removed 9 bases at V and 8 bases at J, with 13 bases between. The germline V gene encodes CDR1 KGHDR and CDR2 SFDVKD. The CDR3 loop is CATAGAGDEQFF. CDR3 coding DNA: TGTGCCACCGCAGGGGCGGGCGATGAGCAGTTCTTC.

This clonotype showed up just a few times. The gene calls are TRBV5-5 and TRBJ1-5; no clear D. The CDR3 has 14 amino acids. The V gene's germline CDR1 is SGHKS and CDR2 YYEKEE (reference sequence). The ends were cut back, 3 bases at V and 5 bases at J, with 12 bases in the middle. The CDR3 here is CASSSSVGDQPQHF. The CDR3 nucleotides are TGTGCCAGCAGCTCGAGCGTCGGCGATCAGCCCCAGCATTTT.